The present entry profiles one TCR beta chain with its context. V lost 2 bases and J lost 6; bases outside the gene matches: 9. The CDR3 is 16 amino acids. Per the germline V gene, CDR1 is MNHEY and CDR2 is SVGAGI. Methods used by the authors: Reference gene primer amplification gave nucleated cell count estimates. Only in-frame clones appear in the TCRdb table, and some are missing; sequencing was by immunoSEQ multiplex PCR. V, J and clone size reflect that table, while D and trimming were determined from the DNA. This sample has 150,000 to 200,000 clones; about 79% occur once, and the top ten carry about 25%. The data originate from a study of blood T cell repertoires in COVID-19. About the research overall: PBMCs, B-cell-depleted T cells, or T cells were the source of the cDNA or gDNA that made up the material.

The chain has TRBV6-5 and TRBJ2-5; 10 bases align to TRBD2. This receptor was identified in a woman aged 70 to 79 with acute or convalescent COVID-19. Sequenced sample: peripheral blood. CDR3 sequence: CASSYLGTSELKTQYF. Here the CDR3 DNA reads TGTGCCAGCAGTTACCTCGGGACTAGCGAATTAAAGACCCAGTACTTC.